The 10 T cell receptor beta chains presented below share a single source sample, sequenced in a study of T cell responses to AZD1222 COVID-19 vaccine (dated by TCRdb to about 2021). The intended sense of this specimen's time point label: about 28 days (+/-7) after the second vaccine dose. Receptors were amplified or captured by the immunoSEQ multiplex PCR assay. The source is immuneACCESS, and TCRdb retained only in-frame sequences with V and J called. Part of the clones is not carried over; for the studies checked, unresolved V genes explain less than half of this, and the remainder is unexplained. In this sample the table shows over 85,000 clones, roughly 90% of which occur a single time. The top ten clonotypes cover approximately 15% of the sample. The sample consisted of peripheral blood, taken 28 days after the second AZD1222 dose. The receptors originated from an adult who received the AZD1222 COVID-19 vaccine.

V usage is TRBV6-5 and J usage is TRBJ2-1; no clear D. V was trimmed by 9 bases and J by 5 bases, leaving 14 bases between them. The CDR3 extends over 13 amino acids. Germline assignment: CDR1 MNHEY and CDR2 SVGAGI. CDR3 amino acids: CASERTNNNEQFF. CDR3 sequence (DNA): TGTGCCAGTGAACGGACCAATAACAATGAGCAGTTCTTC.

The gene calls are TRBV10-3 and TRBJ2-7; no firm D call. The CDR3 is 14 amino acids. CDR1 and CDR2 (germline): ENHRY, SYGVKD. The V end lost 2 bases, the J end lost 4 bases, and 12 bases lay between the germline ends. The CDR3 DNA follows: TGTGCCATCAGTGAGGGAGAGAGTACGTACGAGCAGTACTTC. Protein sequence: CAISEGESTYEQYF.

V usage is TRBV2 and J usage is TRBJ1-4; TRBD1 might be the D (6 bases). Per the germline V gene, CDR1 is SNHLY and CDR2 is FYNNEI. Between the trimmed V and J ends, which lost 8 bases and 6 bases, there was a span of 16 bases. This CDR3 comprises 14 residues. Here the CDR3 reads CASARTAEYEKLFF. The CDR3 DNA reads TGTGCCAGCGCGCGGACAGCAGAATATGAAAAACTGTTTTTT.

J is TRBJ2-3 and V is TRBV9; 12 positions agree with TRBD2. The trim removed 4 bases at V and 3 bases at J, leaving 3 bases unmatched. The germline gives CDR1 SGDLS, CDR2 YYNGEE. The CDR3 has 15 residues. DNA of the CDR3: TGTGCCAGCAGCTACGGACTAGCGGGAACAGATACGCAGTATTTT. Its protein product is CASSYGLAGTDTQYF. Drawing the rest from reference TRBV9 and TRBJ2-3, the complete variable domain is DSGVTQTPKHLITATGQRVTLRCSPRSGDLSVYWYQQSLDQGLQFLIQYYNGEERAKGNILERFSAQQFPDLHSELNLSSLELGDSALYFCASSYGLAGTDTQYFGPGTRLTVL.

J is TRBJ2-5 and V is TRBV6-6, with 10 bases fitting TRBD2. The germline V gene encodes CDR1 MNHNY and CDR2 SVGAGI (reference sequence). The CDR3 sequence is 19 residues long. The J segment lost 3 bases and the V segment lost 5 bases, leaving 18 bases of the junction unmatched. The CDR3 is CASSLGGDHSGRAKETQYF. Here the CDR3 DNA reads TGTGCCAGCAGTCTGGGGGGAGACCACAGCGGGAGGGCCAAAGAGACCCAGTACTTC.

V usage is TRBV11-2 and J usage is TRBJ2-2; D is perhaps TRBD2 (5 bases). Per germline, CDR1 SGHAT and CDR2 FQNNGV. Trimming took off 0 bases at V and 0 bases at J, with 11 bases between the two ends. The CDR3 is made up of 17 amino acids. The DNA for the CDR3 is TGTGCCAGCAGCTTAGATTCGGCGGGTACGAACACCGGGGAGCTGTTTTTT. It translates to CASSLDSAGTNTGELFF.

This clone was seen just once. This CDR3 reads CASRLAGGGELFF. Here the CDR3 DNA reads TGCGCCAGCAGACTAGCGGGAGGGGGGGAGCTGTTTTTT. The chain has TRBV10-2 and TRBJ2-2; TRBD2 aligns across 13 bases. The germline gives CDR1 WSHSY, CDR2 SAAADI. V was pared by 6 bases and J by 8 bases, with 0 bases of the junction left unmatched. This CDR3 contains 13 residues.

This clone was recorded a few times. The V and J genes are TRBV19 and TRBJ2-7; 10 nucleotides align to TRBD1. The germline gives CDR1 LNHDA, CDR2 SQIVND (reference sequence). This CDR3 is 15 amino acids long. V trimming: 3 bases; J trimming: 4 bases; junction bases outside the gene matches: 6. The CDR3 DNA is TGTGCCAGTAGTATCCAGACAGGGGGCTGGTACGAGCAGTACTTC. This codes for CASSIQTGGWYEQYF.

The chain recombines TRBV7-2 with TRBJ2-7; 15 bases fit TRBD2. The germline V gene encodes CDR1 SGHTA and CDR2 FQGNSA. Trimming at V came to 4 bases and at J to 6 bases, leaving 1 base not matched to a gene. The CDR3 loop spans 14 amino acids. CDR3 nucleotide sequence: TGTGCCAGCAGCTCGGGACTAGCGGGAGGCGAGCAGTACTTC. Translated, it gives CASSSGLAGGEQYF.

V gene TRBV28 combines with J gene TRBJ1-6; no reliable D call. The CDR3 consists of 15 residues. V gave up 2 bases and J gave up 5 bases, with 10 bases separating them. Looked up from germline, CDR1 is MDHEN and CDR2 is SYDVKM. The CDR3 reads CASSLPGRDNSPLHF. The CDR3 DNA sequence: TGTGCCAGCAGTTTACCGGGTCGGGATAATTCACCCCTCCACTTT.